The 32 T cell receptor beta chains given below trace back to one sample, sequenced in a study of blood T cell repertoires in COVID-19. The table came from immunoSEQ multiplex PCR; TCRdb's copy has only in-frame clones and leaves some out. The data show around 94,000 clones, approximately 90% seen once. The sequencing sample was made of peripheral blood. The receptors stem from a woman aged 45-60 years with COVID-19, enrolled during active disease.

This clone was picked up a small number of times. J is TRBJ2-7 and V is TRBV30; 10 nucleotides line up with TRBD2. The V segment lost 8 bases and the J segment 5 bases; nucleotides outside the gene matches: 12. Germline values: CDR1 GTSNPN, CDR2 SVGIG (reference sequence). The CDR3 contains 14 residues. This CDR3 reads CAVRSGGASDEQYF. CDR3 nucleotide sequence: TGTGCCGTACGGAGCGGGGGGGCTTCCGACGAGCAGTACTTC.

This chain connects TRBV9 to TRBJ2-5, with 7 nucleotides matching TRBD1. J gave up 3 bases and V 0 bases, and 5 bases lay outside the gene matches. The CDR3 extends over 15 amino acids. Germline V gene sequence: CDR1 SGDLS, CDR2 YYNGEE. The chain's CDR3 is CASSVGPGGKETQYF. CDR3 DNA: TGTGCCAGCAGCGTAGGACCAGGGGGAAAAGAGACCCAGTACTTC.

As concerns this clone: The sample has other DNA sequences that encode this CDR3 too. V gene TRBV3-1 (or the pseudogene TRBV3-2) combines with J gene TRBJ2-3, with D perhaps TRBD2 (7 bases). Germline V lookup: CDR1 LGHDT, CDR2 YNNKEL (reference sequence). Trimming took 1 base from V and 0 from J, leaving 11 bases between them. The CDR3 has 16 amino acids. The CDR3 DNA reads TGTGCCAGCAGCCAAGTGGGGGGGGGCAGCACAGATACGCAGTATTTT. Translating it yields CASSQVGGGSTDTQYF.

The chain carries TRBV6-5 and TRBJ2-7; unclear D gene. This CDR3 has 11 amino acids. V was pared by 6 bases and J by 2 bases, with 5 bases between. Germline V gene sequence: CDR1 MNHEY, CDR2 SVGAGI. CDR3 loop: CASRRAYEQYF. The CDR3, as DNA: TGTGCCAGCAGGCGAGCCTACGAGCAGTACTTC.

This chain links TRBV11-1 with TRBJ1-1; D is ambiguous. The CDR3 spans 14 residues. Germline CDR1 reads SGHAT; CDR2 reads FQDESV (reference sequence). V lost 2 bases to trimming and J lost 3 bases, with 10 bases between them. As DNA, the CDR3 is TGTGCCAGCAGCTTAATCGGGAAAGACACTGAAGCTTTCTTT. The encoded protein is CASSLIGKDTEAFF.

This clone was observed once. Here the CDR3 reads CASSPGQGRLHF. DNA of the CDR3: TGTGCCAGCAGTCCAGGCCAGGGGCGCCTCCACTTT. This chain uses TRBV27 with TRBJ1-6; D possibly corresponds to TRBD1 (6 bases). Germline lookup yields CDR1 MNHEY and CDR2 SMNVEV (reference sequence). This CDR3 is built from 12 residues. V was clipped by 5 bases and J by 15 bases, with 14 bases between them.

The V and J genes are TRBV28 and TRBJ1-5; D is ambiguous. The germline V gene encodes CDR1 MDHEN and CDR2 SYDVKM. V dropped 6 bases and J dropped 0 bases, with 15 bases sitting between them. The CDR3 sequence is 16 residues long. CDR3 region: CASSRVARISNQPQHF. The CDR3 nucleotides read TGTGCCAGCAGCCGCGTCGCCAGGATTAGCAATCAGCCCCAGCATTTT.

The gene calls are TRBV6-5 and TRBJ2-2; tentative D call: TRBD1 (5 bases). CDR1 and CDR2 (germline): MNHEY, SVGAGI. The CDR3 sequence is 14 residues long. V dropped 6 bases and J dropped 4 bases, with 12 bases sitting between them. The chain's CDR3 is CASRFIDSTGELFF. CDR3 nucleotide sequence: TGTGCCAGCAGATTTATAGACAGCACCGGGGAGCTGTTTTTT.

The chain is built from TRBV21-1 and TRBJ2-7; TRBD2, the table's D call, lacks a check against the DNA. TRBV21-1 is classified as a pseudogene. The CDR3 has 11 residues. The CDR3 sequence: CASSKGAEQYF. CDR3 DNA sequence: TGTGCCAGCAGCAAAGGAGCGGAGCAGTACTTC.

The rearrangement uses TRBV3-1 (or the pseudogene TRBV3-2) and TRBJ2-3; perhaps TRBD2 as D (5 bases). The CDR3 sequence is 16 residues long. Trimming took off 1 base at V and 2 bases at J, with 13 bases between the two ends. Per the germline V gene, CDR1 is LGHDT and CDR2 is YNNKEL (reference sequence). The CDR3 DNA reads TGTGCCAGCAGCCAAGTCCCAGCGGACGCCACAGATACGCAGTATTTT. Its translation is CASSQVPADATDTQYF.

V usage is TRBV12-3 or TRBV12-4 and J usage is TRBJ1-2; D is perhaps TRBD1 (5 bases). The CDR3 is made up of 13 amino acids. The ends were cut back, 7 bases at V and 4 bases at J, with 13 bases in the middle. The DNA of the CDR3 is TGTGCCAGCAATTACGGGGGTTCCTATGGCTACACCTTC. This gives the protein CASNYGGSYGYTF.

The chain couples TRBV19 to TRBJ1-1, with D maybe TRBD1 (5 bases). The CDR3 is made up of 12 amino acids. Trimming removed 2 bases at V and 8 bases at J, with 9 bases between. The V gene's germline CDR1 is LNHDA and CDR2 SQIVND (reference sequence). CDR3 DNA sequence: TGTGCCAGTAGTATAAGGGGCCAGGAAGCTTTCTTT. This codes for CASSIRGQEAFF.

V gene TRBV19 combines with J gene TRBJ1-1; D possibly corresponds to TRBD1 (6 bases). The V gene's germline CDR1 is LNHDA and CDR2 SQIVND (reference sequence). The CDR3 is made up of 14 amino acids. Trimming stripped 7 bases from V and 2 bases from J, with 14 bases between. This CDR3 reads CASKPGHQNTEAFF. CDR3 in DNA: TGTGCCAGTAAGCCGGGACACCAAAACACTGAAGCTTTCTTT.

The chain is built from TRBV7-9 and TRBJ1-5, with a tentative D call TRBD1 (5 bases). Trimming left V 6 bases short and J 0 bases short, with 18 bases between. CDR3 length: 17 amino acids. The germline V gene encodes CDR1 SEHNR and CDR2 FQNEAQ (reference sequence). The DNA of the CDR3 is TGTGCCAGCAGTTTGGAAGCAGCAGGGAATAGCAATCAGCCCCAGCATTTT. Residues: CASSLEAAGNSNQPQHF.

The chain links TRBV19 to TRBJ2-7; 7 positions match TRBD1. CDR3 length: 15 residues. Unmatched junction bases numbered 7, after V lost 3 bases and J lost 2 bases. Per germline, CDR1 LNHDA and CDR2 SQIVND (reference sequence). CDR3 sequence reads: CASSISSGQPYEQYF. The CDR3 DNA sequence: TGTGCCAGTAGTATCTCGTCGGGACAGCCCTACGAGCAGTACTTC.

This chain uses TRBV28 with TRBJ2-7; D is unclear. The CDR3 extends over 13 amino acids. V lost 1 base, J lost 2 bases, and 6 bases lay in between. Per the germline V gene, CDR1 is MDHEN and CDR2 is SYDVKM. CDR3 bases: TGTGCCAGCAGTTTATCCCCCACCTACGAGCAGTACTTC. This translates into CASSLSPTYEQYF.

The chain employs TRBV30 and TRBJ1-5; 8 bases line up with TRBD1. This CDR3 has 13 residues. V lost 2 bases, J lost 5 bases, and 2 bases stayed unmatched. Germline V gene data show CDR1 as GTSNPN and CDR2 as SVGIG (reference sequence). For the CDR3, the DNA is TGTGCCTGGAGTTACAGGGGGGATCAGCCCCAGCATTTT. It yields the protein CAWSYRGDQPQHF. Drawing the rest from reference TRBV30 and TRBJ1-5, the complete variable domain is SQTIHQWPATLVQPVGSPLSLECTVEGTSNPNLYWYRQAAGRGLQLLFYSVGIGQISSEVPQNLSASRPQDRQFILSSKKLLLSDSGFYLCAWSYRGDQPQHFGDGTRLSIL.

The chain is built from TRBV6-2 or TRBV6-3 and TRBJ2-1, with a weak D call TRBD2 (6 bases). Between the trimmed V and J ends, which lost 4 bases and 2 bases, there was a span of 12 bases. CDR1 MNHEY and CDR2 SVGEGT come from the germline V gene. The CDR3 runs 15 residues. The CDR3 DNA sequence: TGTGCCAGCAGTTCTCTAGCGACCCCCTACAATGAGCAGTTCTTC. Residues: CASSSLATPYNEQFF.

The gene calls are TRBV20-1 and TRBJ1-2; D is possibly TRBD1 (6 bases). This CDR3 is 12 amino acids long. Trimming removed 3 bases from V and 6 bases from J, with 11 bases in between. CDR1 and CDR2 from the germline V gene are DFQATT and SNEGSKA (reference sequence). The CDR3 sequence: CSASQQGHGYTF. CDR3 DNA sequence: TGCAGTGCTAGTCAACAGGGACATGGCTACACCTTC.

The V call is TRBV5-1, the J call TRBJ2-1, with 7 bases lining up with TRBD2. CDR3 length: 14 residues. In germline, CDR1 is SGHRS, CDR2 YFSETQ. V gave up 1 base and J gave up 6 bases; unmatched junction bases: 4. The CDR3 protein is CASSLYPSGNEQFF. The CDR3 DNA reads TGCGCCAGCAGCTTGTATCCTAGCGGCAATGAGCAGTTCTTC.

The CDR3 nucleotides are TGTGCCAGCAGCCGGACTAGCGGGGAGTACTACGAGCAGTACTTC. This sequence encodes CASSRTSGEYYEQYF. The V gene is TRBV11-2, the J gene TRBJ2-7; 12 bases agree with TRBD2. This CDR3 comprises 15 residues. CDR1 is SGHAT and CDR2 is FQNNGV in the germline V gene. J gave up 3 bases and V 5 bases, and 5 bases lay outside the gene matches.

J is TRBJ2-3 and V is TRBV9, with TRBD1 matching 7 bases. V was clipped by 2 bases and J by 1 base; unmatched bases: 4. Germline CDR1 is SGDLS and CDR2 is YYNGEE. The CDR3 has 15 amino acids. CDR3 region: CASSVKGQGTDTQYF. CDR3 in DNA: TGTGCCAGCAGCGTCAAAGGACAGGGCACAGATACGCAGTATTTT.

The chain combines TRBV18 with TRBJ2-3; possible D gene TRBD1, 5 bases. CDR1 KGHSH and CDR2 LQKENI come from the germline V gene. This CDR3 has 13 amino acids. The ends were cut back, 2 bases at V and 6 bases at J, with 9 bases in the middle. The CDR3 is CASSPNQGDTQYF. CDR3 coding DNA: TGTGCCAGCTCACCAAATCAGGGCGATACGCAGTATTTT.

As concerns this clone: Different DNA sequences within this sample yield the same CDR3. The DNA of the CDR3 is TGTGCCAGCTCGGCGGGACTTCAAGAGACCCAGTACTTC. This encodes CASSAGLQETQYF. The chain combines TRBV18 with TRBJ2-5; the D gene is possibly TRBD2 (6 bases). The CDR3 consists of 13 residues. V lost 6 bases and J 2 bases, leaving 10 bases between the germline ends. Germline values: CDR1 KGHSH, CDR2 LQKENI.

In its sample, this clone was seen a few times. This chain connects TRBV6-5 to TRBJ2-3, with D perhaps TRBD2 (6 bases). CDR3 length: 14 amino acids. The germline V gene encodes CDR1 MNHEY and CDR2 SVGAGI. Between the trimmed V and J ends, which lost 10 bases and 2 bases, there was a span of 16 bases. The CDR3 is CATDRDFSTDTQYF. Written as DNA, the CDR3 is TGTGCCACCGATCGGGACTTTTCCACAGATACGCAGTATTTT.

The V and J genes are TRBV4-2 and TRBJ1-3; 9 bases are a match to TRBD1. Germline V gives CDR1 LGHNA, CDR2 YNFKEQ. CDR3 length: 17 amino acids. J lost 1 base, V lost 3 bases, and 7 bases had no gene match. CDR3 DNA: TGTGCCAGCAGCCAGCTATCCGGGACAGGGTCTGGAAACACCATATATTTT. The encoded protein is CASSQLSGTGSGNTIYF.

This chain links TRBV11-3 with TRBJ2-3, with a tentative D call TRBD2 (7 bases). This CDR3 region has 15 residues. V lost 3 bases, J lost 4 bases, and 14 bases lay in between. The germline CDR1 and CDR2 sequences are SGHNT and YENEEA. CDR3 in amino acids: CASSFRGAGADTQYF. The CDR3 DNA is TGTGCCAGCAGCTTCCGGGGGGCCGGGGCAGATACGCAGTATTTT.

The rearrangement uses TRBV4-2 and TRBJ2-3; 12 positions match TRBD1. This CDR3 spans 16 amino acids. Unmatched junction bases numbered 2, after V lost 0 bases and J lost 4 bases. Germline lookup yields CDR1 LGHNA and CDR2 YNFKEQ. Here the CDR3 reads CASSQEGQGASDTQYF. CDR3 DNA: TGTGCCAGCAGCCAAGAGGGACAGGGGGCCTCAGATACGCAGTATTTT.

The CDR3 nucleotides read TGTGCCAGCACCGAAATCGGGGGTGGGGTAGATGGCTACACCTTC. As protein: CASTEIGGGVDGYTF. The J gene is TRBJ1-2, the V gene TRBV11-3; D might be TRBD1 (5 bases). The V end was cut by 7 bases, the J end by 6 bases, with 21 bases between. Germline V gene sequence: CDR1 SGHNT, CDR2 YENEEA. This CDR3 spans 15 amino acids.

The V gene is TRBV9, the J gene TRBJ2-2; 12 bases line up with TRBD2. Germline lookup yields CDR1 SGDLS and CDR2 YYNGEE. V was clipped by 4 bases and J by 7 bases; unmatched bases: 8. There are 16 residues in the CDR3. As DNA, the CDR3 is TGTGCCAGCAGCCCGCGACTAGCGGGGGTGAGCGGGGAGCTGTTTTTT. Translated, it gives CASSPRLAGVSGELFF.

V is TRBV11-3 and J is TRBJ2-2, with no clear D. Germline CDR1 reads SGHNT; CDR2 reads YENEEA. The CDR3 is 13 amino acids. Trimming pared 4 bases from V and 1 base from J, leaving 4 bases between. DNA of the CDR3: TGTGCCAGCAGCTCCAGGAACACCGGGGAGCTGTTTTTT. Protein product: CASSSRNTGELFF.

CDR3: CAISQGALETQYF. Written as DNA, the CDR3 is TGTGCCATCAGTCAGGGGGCTTTGGAGACCCAGTACTTC. The chain carries TRBV10-3 and TRBJ2-5; 8 nucleotides match TRBD1. Germline V lookup: CDR1 ENHRY, CDR2 SYGVKD. The CDR3 is 13 amino acids. V gave up 5 bases and J gave up 5 bases; unmatched junction bases: 4.